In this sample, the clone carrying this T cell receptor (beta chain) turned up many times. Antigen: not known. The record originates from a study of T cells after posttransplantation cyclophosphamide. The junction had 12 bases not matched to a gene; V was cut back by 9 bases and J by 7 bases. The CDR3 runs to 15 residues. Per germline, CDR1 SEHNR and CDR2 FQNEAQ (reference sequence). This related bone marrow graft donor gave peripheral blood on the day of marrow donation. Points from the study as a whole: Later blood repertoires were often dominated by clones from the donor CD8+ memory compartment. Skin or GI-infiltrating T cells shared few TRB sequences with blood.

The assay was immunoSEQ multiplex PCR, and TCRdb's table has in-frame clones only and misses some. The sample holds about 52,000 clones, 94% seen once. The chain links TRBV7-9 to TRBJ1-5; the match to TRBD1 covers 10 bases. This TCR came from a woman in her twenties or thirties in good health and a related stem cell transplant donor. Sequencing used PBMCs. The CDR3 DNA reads TGTGCCAGTAGTACCGGGACAGGGGCCAAACAGCCCCAGCATTTT. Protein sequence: CASSTGTGAKQPQHF.